The sequence of this T cell receptor beta chain was determined in a study of blood T cell repertoires in COVID-19. Study-wide background: COVID-19 samples, acute and convalescent, were from the United States, Italy and Spain. T cells, B-cell-depleted T cells, or PBMCs provided the cDNA or gDNA that served as material.

Per the original data handling: Amplifying reference gene primers gave estimates of nucleated cell counts. Repertoires were generated with immunoSEQ multiplex PCR, while TCRdb's copy carries only in-frame clones and drops some. V and J calls plus clone size are reproduced from that table; the DNA served to infer D and trimming. Seen here are about 120,000 clones, 85% to 90% observed once, and the top ten hold about 11%. This CDR3 comprises 15 residues. The junction had 10 bases not matched to a gene; V was cut back by 4 bases and J by 6 bases. Germline CDR1 reads SGHNT; CDR2 reads YYREEE (reference sequence).

The clonotype comes from a man at least 80 years old with acute or convalescent COVID-19. This chain uses TRBV5-4 with TRBJ2-4; TRBD2 matches at 7 bases. What was sequenced was peripheral blood. The CDR3 DNA sequence: TGTGCCAGCAGCCGGGTGGCGGGGGATCGAAACATTCAGTACTTC. Residues: CASSRVAGDRNIQYF.